This T cell receptor (beta chain) was identified in a study of T cell responses to AZD1222 COVID-19 vaccine. About the study: The analysis combined second doses at about 4 or about 12 weeks.

Study results and caveats: A rise in Spike-specific TCR breadth and depth followed two AZD1222 doses.

Generated by immunoSEQ multiplex PCR, the TCRdb table keeps only in-frame clones and is missing some. The sample has about 170,000 clones; roughly nine tenths are singletons. Worth noting for this clone: Its antigen remains unidentified.

The V gene lost 0 bases and the J gene lost 5 bases, with 10 bases spanning the gap. Germline V gene sequence: CDR1 LGHNA, CDR2 YNFKEQ. This CDR3 contains 15 residues. The sample was peripheral blood, taken on day 0 of AZD1222 vaccination. This TCR was recovered from an adult in good health. This chain connects TRBV4-2 to TRBJ1-4, with D maybe TRBD1 (6 bases). The CDR3 nucleotides are TGTGCCAGCAGCCAAGAAATGGGGGCGAATGAAAAACTGTTTTTT. It encodes CASSQEMGANEKLFF.